The TCR beta chain described here comes from a study of shared clonotypes between healthy human individuals (dated by TCRdb to 2019 to 2021). Background on the whole study: The cohort included three men and a couple of women between 18 and 49 years of age. For each donor, three plates each were used for CD4 naive and CD4 memory, two plates were used for CD8 naive, and one plate was used for CD8 memory. The study deeply sequenced blood TCR repertoires of about 5 healthy adults to estimate repertoire size and the extent of clonotype sharing between individuals. Libraries were prepared and TCR repertoires were sequenced by different laboratories using diverse techniques, in order to increase sequencing depth and limit assay-specific biases. Each donor's leukapheresis produced roughly between roughly 0.85 and 9.5 billion PBMCs.

Deletion took 0 bases off V and 4 bases off J, with a span of 8 bases between the germline ends. The CDR3 spans 14 residues, from the cysteine through the phenylalanine. The CDR3 DNA has 42 bases and is translated from base 1. CDR1 and CDR2 are read off the germline V gene as SGHRS and YFSETQ. Healthy HIV-negative adults with no recently reported acute infections or vaccinations were included as donors. All donors were Caucasian adults living in Nashville, Tennessee, USA. CD4+ T cells were enriched by magnetic negative selection; naive cells were then positively selected on CD45RA, and the negative fraction formed the memory subset. Blood was obtained by leukapheresis, after which PBMCs were separated by Ficoll-Histopaque density gradient centrifugation and cryopreserved in liquid nitrogen vapor phase. Analytical flow cytometry was used to check the purity and quantity of each magnetically sorted T cell population. From each sorted fraction, genomic DNA was isolated and quantified by UV absorbance on a Nanodrop 2000c.

On this clone: Its antigen remains undetermined. Base qualities are missing; no much larger clone stands one base away. The same CDR3 can be traced to other DNA sequences in this sample.

Using the deep immunoSEQ assay, multiplex PCR amplified TCR CDR3 regions from genomic DNA. Extracted genomic DNA from each cell subset was spread evenly across all wells of several immunoSEQ 96-well plates, with each plate serving as a replicate. For sorted subsets, 150 to 250 ng genomic DNA, equal to 30,000 or so T cell genomes, was loaded into each replicate PCR. The purified libraries were quantified using a Qubit 3.0 fluorometer, sized with a Bioanalyzer 2100, and then quantified again using the KAPA Library Quantification kit. A separate single-read 150-cycle Illumina NextSeq 550 flow cell was used to sequence each immunoSEQ 96-well plate. The original pipeline was this. Because the immunoSEQ output included only junctional sequences and no quality scores, the filtering could not be the same as the filtering used for full-length reads. Sequences were annotated with PyIR, a Python wrapper for IgBLAST v1.9, using IMGT germline references to assign V/J genes and CDR3. Any read was removed if the V/J assignment was weak (E-value above 1e-6), the CDR3 was missing, or the read contained stop codons, out-of-frame junctions, or ambiguous translated residues. V3J clonotypes were defined as sequences sharing the same inferred V gene, J gene, and CDR3 amino acid sequence. To compute the percentage overlap between repertoires, the number of shared unique clonotypes was divided by the size of the smaller repertoire. RTK rarefaction, the Chao1 estimator, and Recon v2.1 estimates of unobserved clonotypes were used to assess repertoire richness. Generation probabilities for all TCRbeta clonotypes obtained by the gDNA method from a few donors were computed using OLGA. Sourced from immuneACCESS, this table was stored by TCRdb with only in-frame sequences that have V and J called. A share of the clones is absent; for the studies checked, an unresolved V gene accounts for under half, and the remainder has no known explanation. V, J and clone size are taken as reported in that table, and D and trimming were inferred from the DNA itself. This sample lists over a million clones; nearly 99% were detected once. Clones ranked in the top ten supply about 0.4% of the sample.

Study-wide findings and limitations: Compared with non-shared clonotypes, clonotypes shared by all four sorted-subset donors had higher generation probabilities. Larger estimated clonotype richness was generally found for naive subsets than for memory subsets. Incomplete sequencing was indicated by rarefaction of sorted-subset datasets, despite the large sequencing depth. Pairwise subsampling indicated that sequencing depth was expected to affect the degree of clonotype sharing among donors. Because the study included only a small number of donors, the genetic and exposure-history diversity represented was limited. Across a handful of donors, around 5% of naive CD4, around 3.5% of naive CD8, roughly 2.2% of memory CD4, and approximately 0.4% of memory CD8 clonotypes were shared. Only blood was sampled, and tissue TCR repertoires likely differ from those in blood.

The sequence joins TRBV5-1 to TRBJ2-1, with a weak D call of TRBD2 (5 bases match). The sequencing input was naive CD4+ T cells sorted from blood. What the cell subset or site label conveys for this sample: CD45RA+ positively selected. This receptor was taken from a man aged 30 to 45 in good health. The encoded CDR3 is CASSLELAYNEQFF. The DNA reads TGCGCCAGCAGCTTGGAGCTAGCTTACAATGAGCAGTTCTTC.